This TCR beta chain came from a study of technical replicates of blood from a few donors. Generated by immunoSEQ multiplex PCR, the TCRdb table keeps only in-frame clones and is missing some. Of 60,000 to 90,000 clones in the sample, approximately 95% were seen once. This clone has a single count. Looked up from germline, CDR1 is LNHDA and CDR2 is SQIVND (reference sequence). This CDR3 region has 15 residues. Trimming removed 6 bases from V and 0 bases from J, with 15 bases in between. This chain uses TRBV19 with TRBJ2-7; D not certain. The sequence was obtained from a human donor in good health. Sequenced input: T cells isolated from PBMCs. In nucleotides, the CDR3 is TGTGCCAGTAGCAAAACCGGGTATCACTCCTACGAGCAGTACTTC. This translates into CASSKTGYHSYEQYF.